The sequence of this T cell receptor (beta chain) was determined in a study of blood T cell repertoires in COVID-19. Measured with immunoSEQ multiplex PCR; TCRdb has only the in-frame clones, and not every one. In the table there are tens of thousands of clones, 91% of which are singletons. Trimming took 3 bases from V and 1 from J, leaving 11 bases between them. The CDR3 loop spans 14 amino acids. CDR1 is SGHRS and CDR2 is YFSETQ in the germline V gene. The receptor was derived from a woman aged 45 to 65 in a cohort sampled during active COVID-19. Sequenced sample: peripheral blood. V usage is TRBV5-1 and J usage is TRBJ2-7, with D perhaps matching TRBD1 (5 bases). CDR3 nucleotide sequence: TGCGCCAGCAGCTCCCGGACACCATCCTACGAGCAGTACTTC. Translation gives CASSSRTPSYEQYF.